The 26 T cell receptor beta chains below come from one sample, sequenced in a study of T-cell reconstitution after alpha-beta-depleted transplantation in children. A library of TCRbeta sequences, prepared with unique molecular identifiers, was generated. TCRdb re-derived calls from the PCR reads in MiXCR, one entry per CDR3 protein. The data hold about 440,000 distinct CDR3 sequences, with 43% observed a single time. The specimen comprised PBMCs, sampled before TCRalphabeta/CD19-depleted stem cell transplant. These receptors were obtained from a girl aged 2 to 10 with aplastic anemia, due to receive a stem cell transplant.

This clonotype was observed a handful of times. This chain links TRBV5-1 with TRBJ1-1, with D unresolved. Germline CDR1 and CDR2: SGHRS and YFSETQ. The CDR3 spans 18 residues. The V end lost 0 bases, the J end lost 1 base, and 19 bases lay between the germline ends. CDR3 DNA: TGCGCCAGCAGCTTGGAAGGACGGGCCCCCTCAACGAACACTGAAGCTTTCTTT. Translating it yields CASSLEGRAPSTNTEAFF.

The chain recombines TRBV30 with TRBJ2-3, with a weak D call TRBD2 (5 bases). Germline lookup yields CDR1 GTSNPN and CDR2 SVGIG (reference sequence). Trimming cost V 0 bases and J 3 bases, with 16 bases left between them. This CDR3 spans 16 amino acids. The CDR3 loop reads CAWSVKAQRPTDTQYF. CDR3 DNA sequence: TGTGCCTGGAGTGTAAAGGCCCAGCGGCCTACAGATACGCAGTATTTT. Full variable domain (missing parts from reference TRBV30 and TRBJ2-3): SQTIHQWPATLVQPVGSPLSLECTVEGTSNPNLYWYRQAAGRGLQLLFYSVGIGQISSEVPQNLSASRPQDRQFILSSKKLLLSDSGFYLCAWSVKAQRPTDTQYFGPGTRLTVL.

A single count supports this clonotype. The genes are TRBV19 and TRBJ2-1; TRBD1 agrees at 7 bases. Germline assignment: CDR1 LNHDA and CDR2 SQIVND (reference sequence). V was clipped by 2 bases and J by 9 bases; unmatched bases: 7. This CDR3 region has 14 residues. The CDR3 loop is CASSIPTQGVEQFF. Here the CDR3 DNA reads TGTGCCAGTAGTATACCAACGCAGGGGGTTGAGCAGTTCTTC.

The chain recombines TRBV6-5 with TRBJ2-1, with 8 bases fitting TRBD2. Trimming removed 2 bases from V and 3 bases from J; junction bases left unmatched: 6. The CDR3 covers 16 residues. Germline V lookup: CDR1 MNHEY, CDR2 SVGAGI. The CDR3 is CASSYGVAGLYNEQFF. CDR3 bases: TGTGCCAGCAGTTACGGAGTAGCGGGACTCTACAATGAGCAGTTCTTC.

The rearrangement uses TRBV18 and TRBJ2-4; D possibly corresponds to TRBD1 (6 bases). V was pared by 2 bases and J by 2 bases, with 13 bases between. This CDR3 spans 16 amino acids. Germline values: CDR1 KGHSH, CDR2 LQKENI. The chain's CDR3 is CASSPLAGATKNIQYF. The CDR3 DNA follows: TGTGCCAGCTCACCATTGGCAGGGGCGACCAAAAACATTCAGTACTTC.

CDR3 nucleotide sequence: TGTGCCAGCAGTCCGGGGACAGGGTCGGACGAGCAGTACTTC. Its translation is CASSPGTGSDEQYF. The chain is built from TRBV4-2 and TRBJ2-7, with 9 bases that match TRBD1. The germline V gene has CDR1 LGHNA and CDR2 YNFKEQ. The CDR3 length is 14 residues. Trimming removed 6 bases from V and 5 bases from J; junction bases left unmatched: 8.

The chain recombines TRBV19 with TRBJ2-1; 11 bases line up with TRBD2. The V and J ends lost 5 bases and 7 bases, in that order; junction bases with no gene match: 10. There are 16 residues in the CDR3. Germline assignment: CDR1 LNHDA and CDR2 SQIVND (reference sequence). The CDR3 loop is CASSPLTSGKGNEQFF. CDR3 sequence (DNA): TGTGCCAGTAGTCCCTTGACTAGCGGGAAGGGAAATGAGCAGTTCTTC.

This chain joins TRBV6-1 and TRBJ2-1; 12 nucleotides agree with TRBD2. V was pared by 5 bases and J by 7 bases, with 6 bases of the junction left unmatched. CDR3 length: 15 residues. CDR1 is MNHNS, CDR2 SASEGT, per germline. CDR3 protein: CASSTTSGSPNEQFF. CDR3 DNA: TGTGCCAGCAGTACGACTAGCGGGAGTCCAAATGAGCAGTTCTTC.

This clonotype was picked up many times. The chain carries TRBV7-9 and TRBJ2-1; D is perhaps TRBD1 (5 bases). CDR3 size: 15 residues. In germline, CDR1 is SEHNR, CDR2 FQNEAQ (reference sequence). Trimming stripped 2 bases from V and 2 bases from J, with 10 bases between. CDR3 nucleotide sequence: TGTGCCAGCAGCTTAAGTCAGGGTCCCTACAATGAGCAGTTCTTC. Amino acids: CASSLSQGPYNEQFF.

The CDR3 coding sequence is TGTGCCAGTAGTAGGGACAGGGGCTACAATGAGCAGTTCTTC. Encoded protein: CASSRDRGYNEQFF. The V gene is TRBV18, the J gene TRBJ2-1; 10 bases are shared with TRBD1. The germline CDR1 and CDR2 sequences are KGHSH and LQKENI. The CDR3 is made up of 14 amino acids. The V segment lost 9 bases and the J segment 3 bases; nucleotides outside the gene matches: 5.

This chain links TRBV6-1 with TRBJ2-3, with 8 nucleotides matching TRBD1. V lost 2 bases and J lost 4; bases outside the gene matches: 5. The CDR3 runs 15 residues. Germline V gives CDR1 MNHNS, CDR2 SASEGT. For the CDR3, the DNA is TGTGCCAGCAGTGAACGACAGGGGTCCGCAGATACGCAGTATTTT. This sequence encodes CASSERQGSADTQYF.

The chain joins TRBV5-1 to TRBJ2-7; TRBD2 matches 12 bases. The junction had 8 bases not matched to a gene; V was cut back by 4 bases and J by 0 bases. Germline loops: CDR1 SGHRS, CDR2 YFSETQ. The CDR3 contains 17 residues. The CDR3 sequence is CASSPETSGGPSYEQYF. CDR3 bases: TGCGCCAGCAGCCCTGAGACTAGCGGGGGCCCCTCCTACGAGCAGTACTTC.

This rearrangement joins TRBV29-1 to TRBJ2-5, with TRBD1 matching over 12 bases. V was clipped by 7 bases and J by 5 bases; unmatched bases: 5. The CDR3 length is 13 residues. Per the germline V gene, CDR1 is SQVTM and CDR2 is ANQGSEA. The CDR3 region has the DNA TGCAGCGGTGGGACAGGGGGCTTGGAGACCCAGTACTTC. Its translation: CSGGTGGLETQYF.

The rearrangement links TRBV20-1 to TRBJ2-3; 7 bases are a match to TRBD2. CDR3 length equals 13 residues. Germline CDR1 and CDR2: DFQATT and SNEGSKA (reference sequence). CDR3 region: CRVQRDATDTQYF. The CDR3 DNA is TGCAGAGTACAGCGGGACGCCACAGATACGCAGTATTTT.

The chain recombines TRBV20-1 with TRBJ2-5, with D tentatively TRBD2 (6 bases). The germline gives CDR1 DFQATT, CDR2 SNEGSKA (reference sequence). This CDR3 is 17 amino acids long. Trimming stripped 1 base from V and 5 bases from J, with 23 bases between. The CDR3 DNA reads TGCAGTGCTAGAGCTGTTGGCCCCGGGGGAAACCTGGAGACCCAGTACTTC. Its protein is CSARAVGPGGNLETQYF.

The sample holds a few counts of this clonotype. One junction end disagrees with the germline gene, perhaps due to a read error. The chain employs TRBV20-1 and TRBJ2-7; D may be TRBD2 (6 bases). The germline gives CDR1 DFQATT, CDR2 SNEGSKA (reference sequence). The CDR3 has 11 amino acids. The CDR3 protein is CRASVNDEQYF. The DNA for the CDR3 is TGCAGAGCTAGCGTAAACGACGAGCAGTACTTC.

This clonotype was recorded many times. This chain connects TRBV19 to TRBJ2-5, with TRBD2 as a possible D gene (7 bases). The CDR3 spans 12 residues. V lost 8 bases and J lost 1, with 8 bases in between. Per germline, CDR1 LNHDA and CDR2 SQIVND (reference sequence). The CDR3 loop is CASAGAQETQYF. CDR3 sequence (DNA): TGTGCCAGTGCGGGGGCCCAAGAGACCCAGTACTTC.

This chain connects TRBV6-1 to TRBJ2-7, with 7 nucleotides matching TRBD2. Germline trimming cut 5 bases from V and 1 base from J; bases unmatched to any gene: 11. Germline V gene sequence: CDR1 MNHNS, CDR2 SASEGT. The CDR3 runs 16 residues. DNA of the CDR3: TGTGCCAGCAGTACCCCGGGGAGGGTCGGTTCCTACGAGCAGTACTTC. Encoded protein: CASSTPGRVGSYEQYF.

This clonotype was counted many times. The chain employs TRBV20-1 and TRBJ2-3, with TRBD2 as a possible D gene (6 bases). Trimming left V 3 bases short and J 6 bases short, with 16 bases between. The CDR3 spans 14 residues. Germline V gene lookup returns CDR1 DFQATT and CDR2 SNEGSKA (reference sequence). CDR3 sequence (DNA): TGCAGTGCTAGCATTAGCGGACCTGGCGATACGCAGTATTTT. This gives the protein CSASISGPGDTQYF.

This clonotype was picked up many times. V gene TRBV20-1 combines with J gene TRBJ2-1; TRBD1 matches at 7 bases. Germline loops: CDR1 DFQATT, CDR2 SNEGSKA (reference sequence). The V segment lost 0 bases and the J segment 8 bases; nucleotides outside the gene matches: 19. CDR3 length: 18 residues. DNA for the CDR3: TGCAGTGCTAGAGATTCTGGGGTGACAGGGTGGAATGGTCATGAGCAGTTCTTC. This sequence encodes CSARDSGVTGWNGHEQFF.

Concerning this clonotype: A junction boundary mismatches the germline segment, possibly from a read error. This chain uses TRBV12-3 or TRBV12-4 with TRBJ2-5; a possible D gene is TRBD1 (6 bases). The CDR3 has 15 amino acids. This chain's CDR3 is CASSLNWAQGRTLDF. The CDR3 DNA reads TGTGCCAGCAGTTTAAACTGGGCGCAGGGGCGCACCCTGGACTTC.

This clonotype was counted a few times. The V gene is TRBV29-1, the J gene TRBJ2-3, with D perhaps given as TRBD1 or TRBD2 (5 bases each). The CDR3 covers 15 residues. V was trimmed by 7 bases and J by 0 bases, leaving 17 bases between them. Germline assignment: CDR1 SQVTM and CDR2 ANQGSEA. The CDR3 DNA is TGCAGCGCCTCCTGGGGGAAGACTAGCACAGATACGCAGTATTTT. Translated: CSASWGKTSTDTQYF.

Concerning this clonotype itself: The junction does not match germline at one end; this may be a read error. In DNA form, the CDR3 reads TGTGCCAGCTGCTTAGTTGGCAGGGAGAGGTACAATGAGCAGTTCTTC. This encodes CASCLVGRERYNEQFF. The V call is TRBV7-8, the J call TRBJ2-1; TRBD1 or TRBD2 may be the D gene (5 bases each). Germline V lookup: CDR1 SGHVS, CDR2 FQNEAQ. This CDR3 region has 16 residues.

This clonotype was detected only a few times. The chain employs TRBV11-2 and TRBJ2-1; perhaps TRBD2 as D (6 bases). The ends were cut back, 1 base at V and 2 bases at J, with 9 bases in the middle. The CDR3 has 15 residues. The germline gives CDR1 SGHAT, CDR2 FQNNGV. This CDR3 reads CASSLARGPYNEQFF. CDR3 sequence (DNA): TGTGCCAGCAGCTTAGCGCGGGGCCCCTACAATGAGCAGTTCTTC.

The chain combines TRBV25-1 with TRBJ2-3, with TRBD2 as a possible D gene (6 bases). Germline V lookup: CDR1 MGHDK, CDR2 SYGVNS. The CDR3 extends over 16 amino acids. The germline V and J ends were trimmed by 6 bases and 5 bases, with 21 bases remaining between them. CDR3: CASSRKGGGQGDTQYF. CDR3 nucleotides: TGTGCCAGCAGCCGGAAAGGTGGAGGGCAGGGAGATACGCAGTATTTT.

This clonotype was counted a few times. The genes are TRBV5-5 and TRBJ2-1; 9 bases map to TRBD1. Trimming at V came to 4 bases and at J to 8 bases, leaving 10 bases not matched to a gene. The length of the CDR3 is 15 residues. The germline CDR1 and CDR2 sequences are SGHKS and YYEKEE (reference sequence). CDR3 protein: CASSATGTGRDEQFF. The CDR3 bases are TGTGCCAGCAGCGCTACCGGGACAGGGCGCGATGAGCAGTTCTTC. Supplemented by reference TRBV5-5 and TRBJ2-1, the full variable domain reads DAGVTQSPTHLIKTRGQQVTLRCSPISGHKSVSWYQQVLGQGPQFIFQYYEKEERGRGNFPDRFSARQFPNYSSELNVNALLLGDSALYLCASSATGTGRDEQFFGPGTRLTVL.